This T cell receptor (beta chain) came from a study of beta chain features in type 1 diabetes. Study overall: The patients were much like the healthy donors in age, gender and cell yields. Sorted cells numbering 95 million to 110 million were examined across all samples. Notes on the study in general: PCR might preferentially amplify shorter templates, equally in patients and controls. Among patients with Type 1 diabetes, TCRB CDR3s were moderately but significantly shorter in every one of the four CD4+ subsets.

Isolated RNA was reverse transcribed in full, so expressed TCRB transcripts were sequenced. This table comes from immunoSEQ multiplex PCR, and its TCRdb copy is limited to in-frame clones, with some not included. The sample yields about 52,000 clones, approximately 45% seen once. V lost 5 bases and J lost 6, with 23 bases in between. Germline CDR1 SEHNR, CDR2 FQNEAQ (reference sequence). The length of the CDR3 is 16 residues. This clone was counted a few times. Its matching antigen is unknown. The V gene is TRBV7-9, the J gene TRBJ2-7; TRBD2 is a possible D gene (6 bases). The sequencing input was Tregs from blood. The sequence came from a man aged 25 to 40 with type 1 diabetes. CDR3 DNA sequence: TGTGCCAGCAGCCCCCGAGGAGGGGCCCTTTTCTCCGAGCAGTACTTC. This codes for CASSPRGGALFSEQYF.